This T cell receptor beta chain emerged from a study of T cell responses to AZD1222 COVID-19 vaccine. Study-level information: Pooling was applied to second doses at about 4 or about 12 weeks.

The CDR3 contains 16 residues. Germline CDR1 SGHRS, CDR2 YFSETQ. Trimming shortened V by 3 bases and J by 0 bases, and 15 bases separated the two germline ends. Remarks on this clone: Its antigen remains unknown.

TCRdb's copy holds only in-frame clones and misses some; the assay was immunoSEQ multiplex PCR. Of approximately 140,000 clones in the sample, about 95% were seen once. Overall study findings and caveats: Across the whole spike, CD4 TCRs peaked at regions 160-218 and 743-854. Baseline seropositivity characterized only a handful of AZD1222 recipients.

This TCR was recovered from an adult in good health. Here the sequenced sample was peripheral blood, taken on day 0 of AZD1222 vaccination. This chain joins TRBV5-1 and TRBJ1-1, with D maybe TRBD1 (5 bases). The CDR3 spells CASSYKSGTVNTEAFF. CDR3 nucleotide sequence: TGCGCCAGCAGCTATAAATCCGGGACGGTGAACACTGAAGCTTTCTTT.